Listed below are T cell receptor beta chains from one sample, sequenced in a study of CD8+ T cells in alopecia areata. Produced via immunoSEQ multiplex PCR; TCRdb's table is partial and in-frame only. The table lists roughly 230,000 clones, roughly 40% of them singletons. Here the sequenced sample was CD4+ T cells sorted from blood, taken at approximately week 36, from a patient treated with tofacitinib. The receptors were sampled from a human donor with alopecia areata. Each CDR3 is given with its conserved first and last residue. D genes are given only for firm matches. Only some rows state a clone size, as once, few, many or a class for expanded clones.

>TRBV30|TRBJ2-7|TRBD1|NA
TGTGCCGGGACCGGGACAGGGGGGCACGAGCAGTACTTC
CAGTGTGGHEQYF
>TRBV7-2|TRBJ1-5|NA|NA
TGTGCCAGCAGCTTAGATATGGCCGGGGATCCGCCCCAGCATTTT
CASSLDMAGDPPQHF
>TRBV7-2|TRBJ2-7|NA|NA
TGTGCCAGCAGCTTCGTCGGCGTCGGGGGAGAGCAGTACTTC
CASSFVGVGGEQYF
>TRBV6-1|TRBJ2-7|TRBD1|NA
TGTGCCAGCAGGCCTACCGGGACAGGACCCTACGAGCAGTACTTC
CASRPTGTGPYEQYF
>TRBV4-2|TRBJ2-5|TRBD1|NA
TGTGCCAGCAGCCAAGGATGGGCAGGGGGATACCAAGAGACCCAGTACTTC
CASSQGWAGGYQETQYF
>TRBV28|TRBJ2-1|TRBD2|NA
TGTGCCACATCACCGGGGGGAGTGGGGAATGAGCAGTTCTTC
CATSPGGVGNEQFF
>TRBV4-3|TRBJ2-2|NA|NA
TGCGCCAGCAGCCAAGTTTCTGGGGAGCTGTTTTTT
CASSQVSGELFF
>TRBV6-6|TRBJ2-7|NA|NA
TGTGCCAGCAGCGCCGGGGACTCAAGTCGGAGTTCGTACTTC
CASSAGDSSRSSYF
>TRBV30|TRBJ2-7|NA|NA
TGTGCCTGGGACAAAAGATCACCACCTTACGAGCAGTACTTC
CAWDKRSPPYEQYF
>TRBV2|TRBJ2-4|NA|NA
TGTGCCAGCAGTGGAGGGGCAGGGACCAAAAACATTCAGTACTTC
CASSGGAGTKNIQYF
>TRBV28|TRBJ2-7|TRBD2|once
TGTGCCAGCACTCGCGGGAGTGGGTACGAGCAGTACTTC
CASTRGSGYEQYF
>TRBV29-1|TRBJ2-1|TRBD2|NA
TGCAGCGCCACGGGACTAGCGGGAACATCCTACAATGAGCAGTTCTTC
CSATGLAGTSYNEQFF
>TRBV29-1|TRBJ2-1|TRBD2|NA
TGCAGCGTTGATGCAGGACTAGCTTACAATGAGCAGTTCTTC
CSVDAGLAYNEQFF
>TRBV29-1|TRBJ1-1|TRBD1|NA
TGCAGCGTCGGACAGGGGAACACTGAAGCTTTCTTT
CSVGQGNTEAFF
>TRBV29-1|TRBJ1-1|TRBD1|many
TGCAGCGGCTATAGACAGGGAAAGAACACTGAAGCTTTCTTT
CSGYRQGKNTEAFF
>TRBV7-2|TRBJ2-7|TRBD1|few
TGTGCCAGCAGCAGGGACAGGAACTCCTACGAGCAGTACTTC
CASSRDRNSYEQYF
>TRBV6-5|TRBJ2-7|TRBD1|few
TGTGCCAGCAGTCACCGGACAGGGGGCTACGAGCAGTACTTC
CASSHRTGGYEQYF
>TRBV4-1|TRBJ2-1|TRBD1|NA
TGCGCCAGCAGCCACAGGGGGCTGGAGTTCTTC
CASSHRGLEFF
>TRBV5-1|TRBJ1-2|NA|NA
TGCGCCAGCAGCTTGATGCAGGGCAGCTATGGCTACACCTTC
CASSLMQGSYGYTF
>TRBV25-1|TRBJ1-2|NA|NA
TGTGCCAGCAGTTCCCCAGCTAACTATGGCTACACCTTC
CASSSPANYGYTF
>TRBV2|TRBJ2-3|NA|NA
TGTGCCAGCAGTGAAGAGTCGGGAGATACGCAGTATTTT
CASSEESGDTQYF
>TRBV4-3|TRBJ1-4|NA|few
TGCGCCAGCAGCCAAGATTCCGTTCAGACCCTAAATGACGAAAAACTGTTTTTT
CASSQDSVQTLNDEKLFF
>TRBV28|TRBJ2-7|NA|NA
TGTGCCAGCGGCCTTAGAGGATCGATCCACGAGCAGTACTTC
CASGLRGSIHEQYF
>TRBV29-1|TRBJ2-3|NA|few
TGCAGCGGACGACAGGGAGGGACAGATACGCAGTATTTT
CSGRQGGTDTQYF
>TRBV7-9|TRBJ2-7|TRBD2|NA
TGTGCCAACAGCTTGGGGGGACTAGCCGAAGAGCAGTACTTC
CANSLGGLAEEQYF
>TRBV7-6|TRBJ2-5|NA|NA
TGTGCCAGCAGCTTCTCGGAGACCCAGTACTTC
CASSFSETQYF
>TRBV6-6|TRBJ1-4|NA|NA
TGTGCCAGCAGTTACCCTATCCGGGGTGAAAAACTGTTTTTT
CASSYPIRGEKLFF
>TRBV10-3|TRBJ2-5|NA|NA
TGTGCCAGCGAAACAGGGGAGGGAGAGACCCAGTACTTC
CASETGEGETQYF
>TRBV7-8|TRBJ1-5|NA|NA
TGTGCCAGCAGCCCCCGACAGGATAGCAATCAGCCCCAGCATTTT
CASSPRQDSNQPQHF
>TRBV15|TRBJ2-7|TRBD1|NA
TGTGCCACCAGCAGACTCGGGACAGGGGTTTACGAGCAGTACTTC
CATSRLGTGVYEQYF
>TRBV30|TRBJ2-4|NA|NA
TGTGCCTGGAGTCTCCGACCAAAAAACATTCAGTACTTC
CAWSLRPKNIQYF
>TRBV29-1|TRBJ1-1|TRBD1|NA
TGCAGCGTTGAGACAGACAGGGGGCCGAACACTGAAGCTTTCTTT
CSVETDRGPNTEAFF
>TRBV4-3|TRBJ1-5|TRBD1|NA
TGCGCCAGCAGCCAAGATCTGGATGGACAGGGGCGACATCAGCCCCAGCATTTT
CASSQDLDGQGRHQPQHF
>TRBV19|TRBJ2-7|TRBD2|few
TGTGCCAGTAGTCCAGAGCGAGCGGGAGGCGATGAGCAGTACTTC
CASSPERAGGDEQYF
>TRBV29-1|TRBJ2-5|NA|NA
TGCAGCGTTAAAGTTTCGGGTGGGCGAGAGACCCAGTACTTC
CSVKVSGGRETQYF
>TRBV29-1|TRBJ2-3|NA|NA
TGCAGCGTCACCGTCGGGGGAACGATTAGGGATACGCAGTATTTT
CSVTVGGTIRDTQYF
>TRBV29-1|TRBJ1-1|NA|NA
TGCAGCGCTTGGCACGGGGCGAACACTGAAGCTTTCTTT
CSAWHGANTEAFF
>TRBV30|TRBJ2-1|NA|NA
TGTGCCTGGAGTGTGGGGGGACCAGCGTACAATGAGCAGTTCTTC
CAWSVGGPAYNEQFF
>TRBV11-1|TRBJ2-7|NA|NA
TGTGCCAGCAGCTTACCCGGACAGAGCTCCTACGAGCAGTACTTC
CASSLPGQSSYEQYF
>TRBV18|TRBJ2-3|TRBD2|NA
TGTGCCAGCTCACCGATTCTAGCGGGAGTGGGAGATACGCAGTATTTT
CASSPILAGVGDTQYF
>TRBV5-1|TRBJ2-2|NA|NA
TGCGCCAGCAGCCCGGAGGGCGGCGCCGGGGAGCTGTTTTTT
CASSPEGGAGELFF
>TRBV4-1|TRBJ2-1|TRBD2|many
TGCGCCAGCAGCCCGGGACTAGCGGGATACAATGAGCAGTTCTTC
CASSPGLAGYNEQFF
>TRBV7-2|TRBJ2-7|NA|NA
TGTGCCAGCAGCTTATCGAGCGCTAACTCCTACGAGCAGTACTTC
CASSLSSANSYEQYF
>TRBV14|TRBJ2-5|NA|NA
TGTGCCAGCAGCCCTCGGGGAGCAGAGACCCAGTACTTC
CASSPRGAETQYF
>TRBV7-9|TRBJ2-5|TRBD1|many
TGTGCCAGCAGCAGACCGGGACAGGGGGCACAAGAGACCCAGTACTTC
CASSRPGQGAQETQYF
>TRBV28|TRBJ1-3|NA|few
TGTGCCAGCACCCCGAGGGGTTTGATGAGTGGAAACACCATATATTTT
CASTPRGLMSGNTIYF
>TRBV5-4|TRBJ2-1|NA|many
TGTGCCAGCAGTAGGGGGGGAGATCGATACAATGAGCAGTTCTTC
CASSRGGDRYNEQFF
>TRBV4-2|TRBJ2-3|TRBD2|NA
TGTGCCAGCAGCCAAGGACTAGCGGGAGGGGGAACAGATACGCAGTATTTT
CASSQGLAGGGTDTQYF
>TRBV25-1|TRBJ2-5|TRBD1|NA
TGTGCCAGCAAGGTACAGGGGGCCGGGGAGACCCAGTACTTC
CASKVQGAGETQYF
>TRBV15|TRBJ1-5|TRBD1|few
TGTGCCACCAGCAGACCCGGGACAGGCGATGGACAGCCCCAGCATTTT
CATSRPGTGDGQPQHF
>TRBV6-5|TRBJ2-7|TRBD2|NA
TGTGCCAGCAGGGCTTCGCGGGGAGGGTACGAGCAGTACTTC
CASRASRGGYEQYF